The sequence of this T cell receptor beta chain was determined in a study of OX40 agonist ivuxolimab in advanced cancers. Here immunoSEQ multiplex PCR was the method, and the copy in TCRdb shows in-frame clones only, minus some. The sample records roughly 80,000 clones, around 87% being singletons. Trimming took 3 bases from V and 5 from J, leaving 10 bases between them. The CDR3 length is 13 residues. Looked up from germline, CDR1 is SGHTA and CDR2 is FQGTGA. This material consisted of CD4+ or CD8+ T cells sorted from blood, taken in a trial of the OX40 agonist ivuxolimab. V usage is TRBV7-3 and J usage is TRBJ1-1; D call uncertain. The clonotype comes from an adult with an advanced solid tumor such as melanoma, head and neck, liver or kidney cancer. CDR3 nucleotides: TGTGCCAGCAGCTTGGCTCCCAAGACTGAAGCTTTCTTT. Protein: CASSLAPKTEAFF.